A single TCR beta chain is shown here with its context. This specimen belongs to a study of blood T cell repertoires in COVID-19. Study summary: Samples came from the United States, Italy and Spain, spanning acute and convalescent COVID-19. PBMCs, B-cell-depleted T cells, or T cells provided the cDNA or gDNA that made up the material.

The junction had 9 bases not matched to a gene; V was cut back by 7 bases and J by 0 bases. CDR3 size: 15 residues. The V gene's germline CDR1 is MNHEY and CDR2 SVGAGI. In the authors' workflow: The authors estimated nucleated cell counts from reference gene primer amplification. Assay: immunoSEQ multiplex PCR; the TCRdb copy retains only in-frame clones and omits some. That table is the source of V, J and clone size, and D and trimming were worked out from the DNA. This sample carries a few hundred thousand clones, about 89% of them seen once, and the ten largest clones take 3%. The sequencing sample was made of peripheral blood. This chain connects TRBV6-5 to TRBJ2-7; 7 bases agree with TRBD2. The TCR sequence derives from a woman in her twenties or thirties with COVID-19, enrolled during active disease. CDR3 loop: CASTPRLAASYEQYV. The CDR3 coding sequence is TGTGCCAGCACTCCCCGGCTAGCGGCCTCCTACGAGCAGTACGTC.